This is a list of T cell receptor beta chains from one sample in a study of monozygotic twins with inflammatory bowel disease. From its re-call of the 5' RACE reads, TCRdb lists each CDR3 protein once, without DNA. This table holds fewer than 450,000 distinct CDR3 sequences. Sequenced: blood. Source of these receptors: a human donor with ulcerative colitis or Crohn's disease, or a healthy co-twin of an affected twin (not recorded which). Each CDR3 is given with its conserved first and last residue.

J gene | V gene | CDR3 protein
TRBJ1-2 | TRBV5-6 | CASSFLLKDGYTF
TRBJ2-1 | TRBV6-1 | CASSLWTSGDAGYQFF
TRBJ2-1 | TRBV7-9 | CASTIGQGVYNEQFF
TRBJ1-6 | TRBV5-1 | CASSPGRDSPLHF
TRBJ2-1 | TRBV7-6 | CASSLELLGLMNEQFF
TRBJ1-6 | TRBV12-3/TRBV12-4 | CASTQDRSPLHF
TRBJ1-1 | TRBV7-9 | CAGGVDTEAFF
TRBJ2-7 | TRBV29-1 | CSVRGSGVNPYEQYF
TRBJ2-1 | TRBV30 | CAWTVPPDEQFF
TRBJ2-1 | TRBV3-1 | CASNQDGPTSSYNEQFF
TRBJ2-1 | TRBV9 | CASSPKRGAHNEQFF
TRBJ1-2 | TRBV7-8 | CASSLYGDFNYGYTF
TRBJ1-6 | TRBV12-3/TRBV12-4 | CASSFRGNSPLHF
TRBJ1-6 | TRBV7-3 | CASSLQGLSSPLHF
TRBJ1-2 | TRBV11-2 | CASSRTFATVRTGRQGYTF
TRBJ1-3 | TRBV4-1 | CASSIGSGNTIYF
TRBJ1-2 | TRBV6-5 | CASSYAGNYGYTF
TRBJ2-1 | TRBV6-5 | CASRTGPREQFF
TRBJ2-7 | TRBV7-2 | CASSLDLASGGYEQYF
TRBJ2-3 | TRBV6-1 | CASSDPQTTRVETQYF
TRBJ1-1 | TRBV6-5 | CASSLDRVRTEAFF
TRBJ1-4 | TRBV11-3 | CASSSGQDNEKLFF
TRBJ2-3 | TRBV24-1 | CATSDFGTSIYF
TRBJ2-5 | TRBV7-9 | CASKPTSGERETQYF